The source of this T cell receptor (beta chain) is a study of blood T cell repertoires in COVID-19. Overall study: The United States, Italy and Spain supplied acute and convalescent COVID-19 samples. In each case, the material was cDNA or gDNA derived from T cells, B-cell-depleted T cells, or PBMCs.

The authors' processing: Estimation of nucleated cell counts was performed using reference gene primer amplification. Using immunoSEQ multiplex PCR, the repertoire was profiled, and TCRdb retains in-frame clones only, with some absent. The V and J calls and clone size come from that table; D and trimming were worked out from the DNA. The sample holds about 210,000 clones, 75% to 90% seen once. Germline loops: CDR1 SEHNR, CDR2 FQNEAQ (reference sequence). The CDR3 runs 15 residues. V was pared by 5 bases and J by 0 bases, with 1 base of the junction left unmatched. This receptor was identified in a woman between 35 and 50 years old with acute or convalescent COVID-19. The chain employs TRBV7-9 and TRBJ1-1; 12 nucleotides line up with TRBD1. The sample was peripheral blood. The CDR3 here is CASSGTGGMNTEAFF. The CDR3 nucleotides are TGTGCCAGCAGCGGGACAGGGGGCATGAACACTGAAGCTTTCTTT. The full variable domain, rest sourced from reference TRBV7-9 and TRBJ1-1, is DTGVSQNPRHKITKRGQNVTFRCDPISEHNRLYWYRQTLGQGPEFLTYFQNEAQLEKSRLLSDRFSAERPKGSFSTLEIQRTEQGDSAMYLCASSGTGGMNTEAFFGQGTRLTVV.